These T cell receptor beta chains were read from a single sample in a study of technical replicates of blood from four donors. TCRdb's table, derived via immunoSEQ multiplex PCR, lists solely in-frame clones and lacks some. The table shows under 70,000 clones, with 86% occurring only once. Sequenced material: PBMCs. These receptors all come from a human donor in good health. Some clones in this sample may be carry-over from other donors' samples. Each CDR3 is given with its conserved first and last residue. D genes are given only for firm matches. Not every row has a clone size; where given, it reads once, few, many or a size class.

size: .
J: TRBJ1-4
D: .
V: TRBV2
DNA: TGTGCCAGCACCCCGACAGGAGCAACTAATGAAAAACTGTTTTTT
CDR3: CASTPTGATNEKLFF

size: .
J: TRBJ1-2
D: .
V: TRBV9
DNA: TGTGCCAGCAGCGTAGGGTCAGGGTCTAACTATGGCTACACCTTC
CDR3: CASSVGSGSNYGYTF

size: .
J: TRBJ2-7
D: .
V: TRBV7-2
DNA: TGTGCCAGCAGCTTAGAGCGGGAGCAGTACTTC
CDR3: CASSLEREQYF

size: .
J: TRBJ1-1
D: .
V: TRBV10-3
DNA: TGTGCCATCTCAACCGTCCGGGACACTGAAGCTTTCTTT
CDR3: CAISTVRDTEAFF

size: .
J: TRBJ2-1
D: .
V: TRBV18
DNA: TGTGCCAGCTCACCTCTCGAGGTCAATGAGCAGTTCTTC
CDR3: CASSPLEVNEQFF

size: .
J: TRBJ2-7
D: TRBD2
V: TRBV6-1
DNA: TGTGCCAGCAGTGAAGCGCTTGGCGGGAGGTCGTACGAGCAGTACTTC
CDR3: CASSEALGGRSYEQYF

size: .
J: TRBJ1-5
D: .
V: TRBV27
DNA: TGTGCCAGCAGTTTTCGAGGGAATTGGCAGCCCCAGCATTTT
CDR3: CASSFRGNWQPQHF

size: .
J: TRBJ2-2
D: .
V: TRBV7-9
DNA: TGTGCCAGCACCCCTAGTTACGGGGAGCTGTTTTTT
CDR3: CASTPSYGELFF

size: .
J: TRBJ2-7
D: .
V: TRBV7-6
DNA: TGTGCCAGCAGCTTAACCGGGGGCTCCTACGAGCAGTACTTC
CDR3: CASSLTGGSYEQYF

size: once
J: TRBJ1-1
D: .
V: TRBV2
DNA: TGTGCCAGCAGTTTGCAGGGTCAAATGATAGAAGCTTTCTTT
CDR3: CASSLQGQMIEAFF

size: .
J: TRBJ2-1
D: .
V: TRBV5-5
DNA: TGTGCCAGCAGCTTGTCTGGAGATGAGCAGTTCTTC
CDR3: CASSLSGDEQFF

size: .
J: TRBJ1-2
D: .
V: TRBV7-9
DNA: TGTGCCAGCAGCTTAAGGACAGACTATGGCTACACCTTC
CDR3: CASSLRTDYGYTF

size: once
J: TRBJ2-7
D: .
V: TRBV7-6
DNA: TGTGCCAGCAGCCCACCGGAGGCCTACGAGCAGTACTTC
CDR3: CASSPPEAYEQYF

size: .
J: TRBJ2-1
D: TRBD1
V: TRBV5-5
DNA: TGTGCCAGCAGCTTACAGGGGGCCCATGAGCAGTTCTTC
CDR3: CASSLQGAHEQFF

size: once
J: TRBJ2-5
D: .
V: TRBV5-1
DNA: TGCGCCAGCAGCTTGGGGGGGGAAGAGACCCAGTACTTC
CDR3: CASSLGGEETQYF

size: .
J: TRBJ1-4
D: .
V: TRBV4-3
DNA: TGCGCCAGCAGCCAAGAGGTCGCGGGAGGTAATGAAAAACTGTTTTTT
CDR3: CASSQEVAGGNEKLFF

size: .
J: TRBJ1-1
D: .
V: TRBV19
DNA: TGTGCCAGTAGTACTGGGGGGGGCTGGGGCACTGAAGCTTTCTTT
CDR3: CASSTGGGWGTEAFF

size: .
J: TRBJ2-5
D: .
V: TRBV18
DNA: TGTGCCAGCTCACCGGGGGCGAATCAAGAGACCCAGTACTTC
CDR3: CASSPGANQETQYF

size: .
J: TRBJ1-4
D: .
V: TRBV6-6
DNA: TGTGCCAGCAGGCGAGATGGGGGGGATCGGTTTGAAAAACTGTTTTTT
CDR3: CASRRDGGDRFEKLFF

size: .
J: TRBJ1-1
D: .
V: TRBV7-9
DNA: TGTGCCAGCAGCCCAGATACTGAAGCTTTCTTT
CDR3: CASSPDTEAFF

size: .
J: TRBJ2-2
D: TRBD1
V: TRBV2
DNA: TGTGCCAGCAGTCCGGACAGGGGGAACACCGGGGAGCTGTTTTTT
CDR3: CASSPDRGNTGELFF

size: .
J: TRBJ2-3
D: .
V: TRBV2
DNA: TGTGCCAGCAGTGAAATAGGGGGAGATACGCAGTATTTT
CDR3: CASSEIGGDTQYF

size: .
J: TRBJ2-7
D: TRBD2
V: TRBV4-3
DNA: TGCGCCAGCAGCCATATTCAGCGGGGTCGGCCCTACGAGCAGTACTTC
CDR3: CASSHIQRGRPYEQYF

size: once
J: TRBJ2-7
D: TRBD2
V: TRBV10-3
DNA: TGTGCCATCGCGGGGGGGGGTTCTACCTACGAGCAGTACTTC
CDR3: CAIAGGGSTYEQYF

size: .
J: TRBJ2-3
D: .
V: TRBV11-2
DNA: TGTGCCAGCAGCCCCCTTAGCGTTAACACAGATACGCAGTATTTT
CDR3: CASSPLSVNTDTQYF